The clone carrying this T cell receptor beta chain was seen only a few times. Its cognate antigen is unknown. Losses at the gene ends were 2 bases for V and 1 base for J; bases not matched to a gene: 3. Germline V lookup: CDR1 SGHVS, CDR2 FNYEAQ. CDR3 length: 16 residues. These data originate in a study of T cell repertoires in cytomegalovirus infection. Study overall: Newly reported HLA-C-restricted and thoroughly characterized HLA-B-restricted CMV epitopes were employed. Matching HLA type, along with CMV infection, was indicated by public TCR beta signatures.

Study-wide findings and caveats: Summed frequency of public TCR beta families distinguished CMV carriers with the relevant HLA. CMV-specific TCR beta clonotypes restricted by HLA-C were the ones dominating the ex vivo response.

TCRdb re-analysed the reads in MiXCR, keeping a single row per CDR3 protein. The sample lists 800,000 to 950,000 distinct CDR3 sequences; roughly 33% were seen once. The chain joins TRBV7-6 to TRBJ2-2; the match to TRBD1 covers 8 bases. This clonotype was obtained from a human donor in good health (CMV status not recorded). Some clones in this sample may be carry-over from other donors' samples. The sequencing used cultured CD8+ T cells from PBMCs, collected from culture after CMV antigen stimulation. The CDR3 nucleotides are TGTGCCAGCAGCTTATCCGGGACAGGGAACACCGGGGAGCTGTTTTTT. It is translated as CASSLSGTGNTGELFF.